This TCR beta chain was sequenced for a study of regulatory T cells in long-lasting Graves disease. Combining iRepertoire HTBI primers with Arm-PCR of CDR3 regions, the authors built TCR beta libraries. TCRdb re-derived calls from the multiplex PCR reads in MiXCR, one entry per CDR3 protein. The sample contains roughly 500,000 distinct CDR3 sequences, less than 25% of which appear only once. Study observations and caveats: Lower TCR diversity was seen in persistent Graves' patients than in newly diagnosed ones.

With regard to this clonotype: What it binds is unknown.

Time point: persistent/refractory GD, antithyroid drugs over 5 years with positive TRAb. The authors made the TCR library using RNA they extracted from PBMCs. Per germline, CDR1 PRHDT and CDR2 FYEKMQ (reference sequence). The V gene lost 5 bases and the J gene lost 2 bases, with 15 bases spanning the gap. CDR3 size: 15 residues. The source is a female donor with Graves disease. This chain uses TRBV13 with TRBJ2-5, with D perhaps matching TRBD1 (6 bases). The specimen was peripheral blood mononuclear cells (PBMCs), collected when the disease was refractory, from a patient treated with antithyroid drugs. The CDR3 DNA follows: TGTGCCAGCAGCCCCGACAGGAATAAACAAGAGACCCAGTACTTC. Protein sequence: CASSPDRNKQETQYF. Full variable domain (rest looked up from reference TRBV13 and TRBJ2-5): AAGVIQSPRHLIKEKRETATLKCYPIPRHDTVYWYQQGPGQDPQFLISFYEKMQSDKGSIPDRFSAQQFSDYHSELNMSSLELGDSALYFCASSPDRNKQETQYFGPGTRLLVL.